These T cell receptor beta chains were read from a single sample in a study of human thymus T cells. This table comes from immunoSEQ multiplex PCR, and its TCRdb copy is limited to in-frame clones, with some not included. Found here are approximately 70,000 clones, 90% to 95% of them singletons; the top ten hold 0.03% to 0.035%. Material for sequencing was thymus tissue. The source of these receptors is a girl in the first two years of life with a congenital heart defect but otherwise immunologically healthy. CDR3s include the opening cysteine and the closing phenylalanine or tryptophan.

v_gene	j_gene	CDR3aa
TRBV23-1	TRBJ2-1	CASSQTRTSGRVDYNEQFF
TRBV18	TRBJ2-7	CASSPGSSYEQYF
TRBV18	TRBJ1-1	CASSPPLGGTEAFF
TRBV5-5	TRBJ1-1	CASSFAPHRQGPGTNTEAFF
TRBV19	TRBJ1-2	CASSIGRGHGYTF
TRBV6-1	TRBJ2-1	CASMERENSYNEQFF
TRBV6-1	TRBJ2-7	CASSELRQGRNYEQYF
TRBV5-6	TRBJ1-1	CASSFREDTEAFF
TRBV5-1	TRBJ2-3	CASSQPMLEFADTQYF
TRBV27	TRBJ1-6	CASSCDRGGSPLHF
TRBV18	TRBJ2-3	CASSPPGQYTDTQYF
TRBV2	TRBJ2-3	CASSDGLSDTQYF
TRBV14	TRBJ2-7	CASSSEDRNSYEQYF
TRBV19	TRBJ1-5	CASRGAQRHNQPQHF
TRBV5-4	TRBJ2-7	CASSLKKPATTRKDYEQYF
TRBV27	TRBJ2-7	CASSRGQGVVEYEQYF
TRBV7-2	TRBJ1-5	CASSLAGPNQPQHF
TRBV7-9	TRBJ1-2	CASSLGGSGTAIYGYTF
TRBV10-2	TRBJ2-2	CASIRGYTGELFF
TRBV19	TRBJ1-1	CASIPDTLRAEAFF
TRBV5-6	TRBJ2-3	CASSLDPLAGYTDTQYF
TRBV27	TRBJ2-1	CASSVLVQRERFWGPSYNEQFF
TRBV5-1	TRBJ2-1	CASSLEPSSVPYNEQFF
TRBV18	TRBJ2-5	CASSPLLSEFQETQYF
TRBV4-1	TRBJ1-2	CASSQGGGSYGYTF
TRBV15	TRBJ1-1	CATSSNREDLKGTEAFF
TRBV7-9	TRBJ2-7	CASSLTGNYEQYF
TRBV6-1	TRBJ1-5	CASSEAERGNQPQHF
TRBV28	TRBJ2-1	CASNSSGTSGSSEQFF
TRBV4-3	TRBJ1-2	CASSQVWRTEYPSNYGYTF
TRBV11-2	TRBJ1-5	CASSLGGGAGQPQHF
TRBV6-5	TRBJ1-2	CASSSSGLGYTF
TRBV7-9	TRBJ1-4	CASSTPGPLISISEKLFF
TRBV18	TRBJ1-3	CASSPRTGNNTIYF
TRBV6-5	TRBJ2-5	CASSYVAGVGETQYF
TRBV9	TRBJ2-5	CASSLFKTSGRETQYF
TRBV30	TRBJ2-1	CAARGTGKQFF
TRBV27	TRBJ2-7	CASQAGASTYEQYF